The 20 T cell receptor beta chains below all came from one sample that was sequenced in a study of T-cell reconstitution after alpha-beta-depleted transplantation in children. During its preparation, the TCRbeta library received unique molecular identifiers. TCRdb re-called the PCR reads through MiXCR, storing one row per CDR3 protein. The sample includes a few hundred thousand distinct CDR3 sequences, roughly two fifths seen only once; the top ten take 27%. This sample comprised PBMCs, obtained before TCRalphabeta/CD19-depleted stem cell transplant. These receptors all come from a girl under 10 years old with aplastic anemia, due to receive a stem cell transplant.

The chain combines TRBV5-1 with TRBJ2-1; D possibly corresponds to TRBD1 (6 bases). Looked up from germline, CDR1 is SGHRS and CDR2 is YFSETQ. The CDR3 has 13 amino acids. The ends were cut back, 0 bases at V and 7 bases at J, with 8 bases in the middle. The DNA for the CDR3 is TGCGCCAGCAGCTTGGAGGGGGATAATGAGCAGTTCTTC. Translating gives CASSLEGDNEQFF.

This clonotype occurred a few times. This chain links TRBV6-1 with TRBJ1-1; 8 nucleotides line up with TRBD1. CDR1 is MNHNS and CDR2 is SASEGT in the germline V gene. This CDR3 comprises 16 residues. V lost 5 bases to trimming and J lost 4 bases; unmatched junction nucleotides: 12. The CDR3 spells CASSRRGQGGSTEAFF. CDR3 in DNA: TGTGCCAGCAGTCGAAGAGGACAGGGTGGGAGCACTGAAGCTTTCTTT.

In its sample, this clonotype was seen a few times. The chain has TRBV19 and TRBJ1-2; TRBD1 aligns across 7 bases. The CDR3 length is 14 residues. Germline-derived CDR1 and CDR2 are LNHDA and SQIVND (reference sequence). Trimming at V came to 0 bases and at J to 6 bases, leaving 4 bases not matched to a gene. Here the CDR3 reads CASSIDRGTDGYTF. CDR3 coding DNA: TGTGCCAGTAGTATAGACCGGGGGACAGATGGCTACACCTTC. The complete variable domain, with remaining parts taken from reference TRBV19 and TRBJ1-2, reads DGGITQSPKYLFRKEGQNVTLSCEQNLNHDAMYWYRQDPGQGLRLIYYSQIVNDFQKGDIAEGYSVSREKKESFPLTVTSAQKNPTAFYLCASSIDRGTDGYTFGSGTRLTVV.

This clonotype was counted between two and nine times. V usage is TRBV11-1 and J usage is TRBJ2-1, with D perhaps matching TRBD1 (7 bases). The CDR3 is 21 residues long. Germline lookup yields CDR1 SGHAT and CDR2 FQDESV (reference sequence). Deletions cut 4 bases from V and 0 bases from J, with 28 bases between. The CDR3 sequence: CASSYQPLTGFGGSSYNEQFF. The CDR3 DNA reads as TGTGCCAGCAGCTACCAACCATTGACAGGGTTTGGAGGGAGCTCCTACAATGAGCAGTTCTTC.

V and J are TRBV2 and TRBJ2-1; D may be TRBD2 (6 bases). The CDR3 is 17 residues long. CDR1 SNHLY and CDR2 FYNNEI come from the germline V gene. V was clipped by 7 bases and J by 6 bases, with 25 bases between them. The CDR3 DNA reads TGTGCCAGCATCTCGGGGGTTGCAGGGTTGAATAGCAATGAGCAGTTCTTC. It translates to CASISGVAGLNSNEQFF.

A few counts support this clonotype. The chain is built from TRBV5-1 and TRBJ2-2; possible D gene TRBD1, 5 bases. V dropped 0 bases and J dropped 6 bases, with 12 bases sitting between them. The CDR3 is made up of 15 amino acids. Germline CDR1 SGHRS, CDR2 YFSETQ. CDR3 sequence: CASSLESPGPGELFF. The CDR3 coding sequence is TGCGCCAGCAGCTTGGAGTCCCCAGGGCCCGGGGAGCTGTTTTTT.

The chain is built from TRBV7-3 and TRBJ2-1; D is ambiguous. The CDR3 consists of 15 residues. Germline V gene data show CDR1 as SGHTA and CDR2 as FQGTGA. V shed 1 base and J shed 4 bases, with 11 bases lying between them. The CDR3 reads CASSLIVTSYNEQFF. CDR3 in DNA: TGTGCCAGCAGCTTAATTGTGACGTCTTACAATGAGCAGTTCTTC. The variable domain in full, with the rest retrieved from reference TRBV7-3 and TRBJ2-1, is GAGVSQTPSNKVTEKGKYVELRCDPISGHTALYWYRQSLGQGPEFLIYFQGTGAADDSGLPNDRFFAVRPEGSVSTLKIQRTERGDSAVYLCASSLIVTSYNEQFFGPGTRLTVL.

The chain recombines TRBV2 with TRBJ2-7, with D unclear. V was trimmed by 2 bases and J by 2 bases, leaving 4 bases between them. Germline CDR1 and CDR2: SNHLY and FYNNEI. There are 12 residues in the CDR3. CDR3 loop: CASSERPYEQYF. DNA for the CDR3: TGTGCCAGCAGTGAAAGGCCCTACGAGCAGTACTTC.

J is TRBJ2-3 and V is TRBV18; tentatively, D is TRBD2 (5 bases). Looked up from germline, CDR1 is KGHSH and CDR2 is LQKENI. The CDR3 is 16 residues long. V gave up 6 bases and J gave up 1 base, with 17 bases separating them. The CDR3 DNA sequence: TGTGCCAGCTCCCCTCGAGAGGGTTGGGGCACAGATACGCAGTATTTT. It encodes CASSPREGWGTDTQYF.

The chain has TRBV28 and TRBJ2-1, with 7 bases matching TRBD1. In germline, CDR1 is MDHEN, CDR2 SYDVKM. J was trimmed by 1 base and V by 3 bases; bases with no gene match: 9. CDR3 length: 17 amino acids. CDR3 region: CASSFPGQAESYNEQFF. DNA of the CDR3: TGTGCCAGCAGTTTCCCTGGACAGGCTGAGTCCTACAATGAGCAGTTCTTC.

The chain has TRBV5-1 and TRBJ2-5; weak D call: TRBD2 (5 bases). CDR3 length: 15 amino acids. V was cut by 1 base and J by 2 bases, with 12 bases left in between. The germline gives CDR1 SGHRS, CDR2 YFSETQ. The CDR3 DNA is TGCGCCAGCAGCTTGTCTCCGGGATCGCAAGAGACCCAGTACTTC. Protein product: CASSLSPGSQETQYF.

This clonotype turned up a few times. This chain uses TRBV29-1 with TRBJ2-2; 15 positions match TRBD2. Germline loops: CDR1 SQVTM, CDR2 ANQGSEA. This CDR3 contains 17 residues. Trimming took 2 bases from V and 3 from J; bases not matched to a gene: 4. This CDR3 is CSVERTSGRADTGELFF. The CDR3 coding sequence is TGCAGCGTTGAAAGGACTAGCGGGAGGGCCGACACCGGGGAGCTGTTTTTT.

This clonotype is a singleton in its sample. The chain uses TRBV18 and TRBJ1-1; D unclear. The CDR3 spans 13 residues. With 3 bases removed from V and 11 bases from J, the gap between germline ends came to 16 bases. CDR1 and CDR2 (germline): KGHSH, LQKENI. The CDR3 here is CASSPRDGIWAFF. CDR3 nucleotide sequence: TGTGCCAGCTCACCGCGCGATGGGATTTGGGCTTTCTTT.

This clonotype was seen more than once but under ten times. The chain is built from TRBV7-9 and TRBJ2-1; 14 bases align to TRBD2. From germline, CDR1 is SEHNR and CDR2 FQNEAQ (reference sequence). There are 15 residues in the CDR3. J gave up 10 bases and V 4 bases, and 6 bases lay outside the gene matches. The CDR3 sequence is CASSWGLAGVGEQFF. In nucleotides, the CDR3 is TGTGCCAGCAGCTGGGGACTAGCGGGAGTAGGAGAGCAGTTCTTC.

In DNA, the CDR3 is TGTGCCAGCAGCTTAGACGTGTTCGGAGAGCAGTTCTTC. Translating it yields CASSLDVFGEQFF. The chain couples TRBV5-6 to TRBJ2-1; D gene ambiguous. The CDR3 covers 13 residues. Deletions cut 2 bases from V and 10 bases from J, with 13 bases between. Germline CDR1 reads SGHDT; CDR2 reads YYEEEE. The full variable domain, rest sourced from reference TRBV5-6 and TRBJ2-1, is DAGVTQSPTHLIKTRGQQVTLRCSPKSGHDTVSWYQQALGQGPQFIFQYYEEEERQRGNFPDRFSGHQFPNYSSELNVNALLLGDSALYLCASSLDVFGEQFFGPGTRLTVL.

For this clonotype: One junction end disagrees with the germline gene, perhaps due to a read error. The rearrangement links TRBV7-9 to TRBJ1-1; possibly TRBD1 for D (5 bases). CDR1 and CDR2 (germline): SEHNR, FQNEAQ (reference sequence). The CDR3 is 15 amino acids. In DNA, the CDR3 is TGTGACAGCAGCTTGGGGAGAGGGGCCAACACTGAAGCTTTCTTT. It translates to CDSSLGRGANTEAFF.

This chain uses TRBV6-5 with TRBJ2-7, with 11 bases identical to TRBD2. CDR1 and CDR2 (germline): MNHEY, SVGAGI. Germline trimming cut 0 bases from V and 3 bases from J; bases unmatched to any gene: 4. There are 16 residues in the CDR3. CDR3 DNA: TGTGCCAGCAGTTACTCGACTAGCGGGACGTACTACGAGCAGTACTTC. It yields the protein CASSYSTSGTYYEQYF.

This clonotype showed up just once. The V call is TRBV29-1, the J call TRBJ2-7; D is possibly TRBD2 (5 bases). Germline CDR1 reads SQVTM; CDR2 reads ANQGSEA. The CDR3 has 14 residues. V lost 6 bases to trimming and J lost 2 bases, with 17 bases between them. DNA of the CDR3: TGCAGCGTAGAATTTTCGGGGAACCCCTACGAGCAGTACTTC. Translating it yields CSVEFSGNPYEQYF.

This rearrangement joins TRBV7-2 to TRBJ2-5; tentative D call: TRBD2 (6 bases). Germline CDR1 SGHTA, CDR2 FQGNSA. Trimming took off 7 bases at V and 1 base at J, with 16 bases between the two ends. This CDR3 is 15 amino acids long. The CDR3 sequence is CASTHSLGGQETQYF. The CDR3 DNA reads TGTGCCAGCACCCACTCTCTGGGAGGCCAAGAGACCCAGTACTTC.

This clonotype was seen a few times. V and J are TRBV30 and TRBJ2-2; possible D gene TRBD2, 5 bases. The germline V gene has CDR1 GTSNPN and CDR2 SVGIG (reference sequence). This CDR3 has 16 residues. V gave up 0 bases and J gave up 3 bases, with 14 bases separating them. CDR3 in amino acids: CAWSVRGRKDTGELFF. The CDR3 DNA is TGTGCCTGGAGTGTACGAGGGCGCAAGGACACCGGGGAGCTGTTTTTT.